The clone carrying this T cell receptor beta chain was detected a few times. Its target is unknown. Germline values: CDR1 SNHLY, CDR2 FYNNEI. This CDR3 is built from 15 residues. The V segment lost 6 bases and the J segment 1 base; nucleotides outside the gene matches: 4. The source of the sample is a study of response to subunit inactivated influenza vaccine. Findings and limits, study-wide: Each seasonal influenza vaccination, the authors suggested, recruits few new T cells.

TCRdb analysed the RT-PCR reads with MiXCR anew, one entry per CDR3 protein. Of 450,000 to 600,000 distinct CDR3 sequences listed, approximately 15% were seen once; the top ten hold 2.5% to 3.5%. V is TRBV2 and J is TRBJ2-2; 8 bases are shared with TRBD1. Material: CD4+ T cells sorted from PBMCs, obtained less than 25 months after vaccination. The receptor was derived from a man between 50 and 75 years old who received an inactivated influenza vaccine. Here the CDR3 reads CASRPGTGNTGELFF. The CDR3 region has the DNA TGTGCCAGCAGGCCCGGGACAGGGAACACCGGGGAGCTGTTTTTT.